These 13 T cell receptor beta chains share one sample of origin, sequenced in a study of blood T cells in healthy people across ages. It was with a sample-barcoded 5' primer and a J-beta primer mix that a second PCR of about 6 to 12 cycles was run. TCRdb processed the 5' RACE reads anew with MiXCR; each CDR3 protein has one entry. The table lists over 1,500,000 distinct CDR3 sequences, about 39% of them singletons. Sequencing was done on a sample of blood. These TCRs come from a human donor in good health.

This clonotype has more than one count but fewer than ten. This chain links TRBV12-3 or TRBV12-4 with TRBJ2-5; D is unclear. V lost 3 bases and J lost 2, with 13 bases in between. This CDR3 has 15 residues. CDR3 region: CASSLRSPGQETQYF. Here the CDR3 DNA reads TGTGCCAGCAGTTTGAGGTCTCCCGGACAAGAGACCCAGTACTTC.

A word on this clonotype: A junction boundary mismatches the germline segment, possibly from a read error. This chain uses TRBV6-2 or TRBV6-3 with TRBJ2-5; D possibly corresponds to TRBD2 (6 bases). This CDR3 is built from 13 residues. Germline V CDR1 and CDR2: MNHEY, SVGEGT. The CDR3 reads CASMGNSGETQYF. The CDR3 region has the DNA TGTGCTAGCATGGGAAACAGCGGGGAGACCCAGTACTTC.

CDR3 bases: TGTGCCAGCAACCCGGACAGCCCTAACTATGGCTACACCTTC. Encoded protein: CASNPDSPNYGYTF. V usage is TRBV28 and J usage is TRBJ1-2; maybe TRBD1 (6 bases). Trimming removed 7 bases at V and 0 bases at J, with 12 bases between. CDR3 length: 14 residues. Germline values: CDR1 MDHEN, CDR2 SYDVKM.

This clonotype has only a few counts. This chain connects TRBV12-3 or TRBV12-4 to TRBJ1-2; TRBD1 is a possible D gene (5 bases). The V end was cut by 3 bases, the J end by 3 bases, with 14 bases between. This CDR3 comprises 15 residues. This chain's CDR3 is CASSFTGLGDYGYTF. The CDR3 DNA follows: TGTGCCAGCAGTTTTACGGGGCTGGGTGACTATGGCTACACCTTC.

This clonotype was counted a few times. This chain links TRBV7-2 with TRBJ2-7; TRBD1 matches 9 bases. After removal of 7 bases from V and 0 bases from J, the junction contained 10 bases not matched to a gene. There are 16 residues in the CDR3. CDR1 is SGHTA, CDR2 FQGNSA, per germline. The chain's CDR3 is CASTFSGTGFSYEQYF. In DNA, the CDR3 is TGTGCCAGCACCTTCTCGGGGACAGGGTTCTCCTACGAGCAGTACTTC.

J is TRBJ2-3 and V is TRBV15; D gene ambiguous. The V end was cut by 0 bases, the J end by 1 base, with 11 bases between. The CDR3 contains 16 residues. Germline CDR1 and CDR2: LNHNV and YYDKDF (reference sequence). The CDR3 sequence: CATSRDWPGGTDTQYF. DNA for the CDR3: TGTGCCACCAGCAGAGATTGGCCTGGGGGCACAGATACGCAGTATTTT.

This clonotype was seen a handful of times. J is TRBJ2-3 and V is TRBV27; no firm D call. The V and J ends lost 4 bases and 2 bases respectively, with 10 bases between them. There are 14 residues in the CDR3. Germline V lookup: CDR1 MNHEY, CDR2 SMNVEV (reference sequence). The CDR3 reads CASSSGVNTDTQYF. The CDR3 coding sequence is TGTGCCAGCAGTTCAGGAGTTAACACAGATACGCAGTATTTT.

V usage is TRBV19 and J usage is TRBJ1-5; TRBD1 agrees at 7 bases. The germline gives CDR1 LNHDA, CDR2 SQIVND (reference sequence). V lost 3 bases, J lost 13 bases, and 15 bases stayed unmatched. This CDR3 is 15 amino acids long. The CDR3 DNA reads as TGTGCCAGTAGTATGGGGGCAGGGGGAGAATCACCGCAGCATTTT. The encoded protein is CASSMGAGGESPQHF. The full variable domain, completed using reference TRBV19 and TRBJ1-5, is DGGITQSPKYLFRKEGQNVTLSCEQNLNHDAMYWYRQDPGQGLRLIYYSQIVNDFQKGDIAEGYSVSREKKESFPLTVTSAQKNPTAFYLCASSMGAGGESPQHFGDGTRLSIL.

The chain employs TRBV4-3 and TRBJ2-7; the match to TRBD2 covers 8 bases. The CDR3 runs 19 residues. The V gene's germline CDR1 is LGHNA and CDR2 YSLEER. The V segment lost 4 bases and the J segment 1 base; nucleotides outside the gene matches: 18. CDR3 in amino acids: CASSLGVVAGMVGSYEQYF. For the CDR3, the DNA is TGCGCCAGCAGCCTAGGAGTGGTAGCGGGGATGGTCGGATCCTACGAGCAGTACTTC.

This chain joins TRBV4-1 and TRBJ2-7; D unclear. V was clipped by 0 bases and J by 2 bases, with 8 bases between them. Germline-derived CDR1 and CDR2 are MGHRA and YSYEKL. The CDR3 spans 14 residues. CDR3 amino acids: CASSQEEYTYEQYF. In nucleotides, the CDR3 is TGCGCCAGCAGCCAAGAAGAGTACACCTACGAGCAGTACTTC.

This clonotype occurred once. This rearrangement joins TRBV5-1 to TRBJ2-1; weak D call: TRBD2 (5 bases). Trimming left V 1 base short and J 2 bases short, with 10 bases between. This CDR3 has 15 amino acids. Germline V lookup: CDR1 SGHRS, CDR2 YFSETQ. CDR3 protein: CASSLSGDPYNEQFF. In DNA form, the CDR3 reads TGCGCCAGCAGCTTGTCCGGGGATCCCTACAATGAGCAGTTCTTC.

The chain joins TRBV6-2 or TRBV6-3 to TRBJ2-1; TRBD2 matches 7 bases. J was trimmed by 2 bases and V by 8 bases; bases with no gene match: 9. Germline lookup yields CDR1 MNHEY and CDR2 SVGEGT. The CDR3 covers 15 residues. This chain's CDR3 is CASGLGEGPYNEQFF. In DNA, the CDR3 is TGTGCCAGCGGCCTAGGGGAGGGTCCCTACAATGAGCAGTTCTTC.

The table lists this clonotype with a few counts. The genes are TRBV18 and TRBJ1-2; D perhaps matches TRBD1 (6 bases). Germline CDR1 reads KGHSH; CDR2 reads LQKENI. Trimming took 3 bases from V and 1 from J, leaving 15 bases between them. This CDR3 contains 16 residues. The CDR3 DNA sequence: TGTGCCAGCTCACCGGCCGGGACAACAAATAACTATGGCTACACCTTC. Protein product: CASSPAGTTNNYGYTF. The entire variable domain, with the rest obtained from reference TRBV18 and TRBJ1-2, is as follows: NAGVMQNPRHLVRRRGQEARLRCSPMKGHSHVYWYRQLPEEGLKFMVYLQKENIIDESGMPKERFSAEFPKEGPSILRIQQVVRGDSAAYFCASSPAGTTNNYGYTFGSGTRLTVV.